This T cell receptor (beta chain) emerged from a study of blood T cells in healthy people across ages. A second 7 to 11 cycle PCR used barcoded and J-beta primers. In TCRdb, the 5' RACE reads were re-called with MiXCR into one record per CDR3 protein. The sample lists roughly 680,000 distinct CDR3 sequences, 21% occurring once. At least 5.5 micrograms of total RNA were extracted per sample. The CDR3 has 15 residues. Trimming at V came to 6 bases and at J to 5 bases, leaving 7 bases not matched to a gene. Germline CDR1 SNHLY, CDR2 FYNNEI. Only a few counts were recorded for this clonotype. V gene TRBV2 combines with J gene TRBJ2-3; 11 bases agree with TRBD2. Specimen: blood. The clonotype originates from a man between 65 and 79 years old in good health. The CDR3 bases are TGTGCCAGCAGACGACTAGCGGGAAAGGGAGATACGCAGTATTTT. As protein: CASRRLAGKGDTQYF. The full variable domain, with the rest looked up from reference TRBV2 and TRBJ2-3, is EPEVTQTPSHQVTQMGQEVILRCVPISNHLYFYWYRQILGQKVEFLVSFYNNEISEKSEIFDDQFSVERPDGSNFTLKIRSTKLEDSAMYFCASRRLAGKGDTQYFGPGTRLTVL.